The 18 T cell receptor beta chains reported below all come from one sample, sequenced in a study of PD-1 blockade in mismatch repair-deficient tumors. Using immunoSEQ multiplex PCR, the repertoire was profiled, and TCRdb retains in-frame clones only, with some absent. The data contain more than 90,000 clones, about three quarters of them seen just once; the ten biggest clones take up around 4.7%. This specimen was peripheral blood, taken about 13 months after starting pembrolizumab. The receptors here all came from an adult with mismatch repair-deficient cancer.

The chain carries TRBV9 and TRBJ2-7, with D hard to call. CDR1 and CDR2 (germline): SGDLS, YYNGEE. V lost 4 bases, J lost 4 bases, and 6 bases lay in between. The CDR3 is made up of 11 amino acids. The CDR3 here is CASSRGYEQYF. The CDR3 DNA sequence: TGTGCCAGCAGCCGTGGGTACGAGCAGTACTTC.

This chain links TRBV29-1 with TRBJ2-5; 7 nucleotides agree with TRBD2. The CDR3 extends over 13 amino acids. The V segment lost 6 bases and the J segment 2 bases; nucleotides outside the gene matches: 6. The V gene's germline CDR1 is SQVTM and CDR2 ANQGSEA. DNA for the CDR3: TGCAGCGTCTCCCAGGGAGGGCAAGAGACCCAGTACTTC. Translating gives CSVSQGGQETQYF.

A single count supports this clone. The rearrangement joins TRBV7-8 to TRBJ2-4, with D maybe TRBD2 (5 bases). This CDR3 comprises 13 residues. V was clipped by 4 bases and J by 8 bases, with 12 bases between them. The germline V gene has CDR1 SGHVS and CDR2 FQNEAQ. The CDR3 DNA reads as TGTGCCAGCAGCTCCCGGAGGAATGACATTCAGTACTTC. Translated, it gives CASSSRRNDIQYF.

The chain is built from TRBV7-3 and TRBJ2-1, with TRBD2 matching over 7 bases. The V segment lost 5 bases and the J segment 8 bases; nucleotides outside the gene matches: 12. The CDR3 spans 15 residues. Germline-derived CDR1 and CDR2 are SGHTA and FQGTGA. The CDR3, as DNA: TGTGCCAGCAGCACACAGACGACTAGCCTCGATGAGCAGTTCTTC. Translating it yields CASSTQTTSLDEQFF.

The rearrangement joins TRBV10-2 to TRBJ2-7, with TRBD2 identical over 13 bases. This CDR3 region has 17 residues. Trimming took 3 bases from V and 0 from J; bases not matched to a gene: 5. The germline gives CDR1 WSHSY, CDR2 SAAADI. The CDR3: CASSDWGTSGDSYEQYF. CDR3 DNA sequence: TGCGCCAGCAGTGATTGGGGGACTAGCGGGGACTCCTACGAGCAGTACTTC.

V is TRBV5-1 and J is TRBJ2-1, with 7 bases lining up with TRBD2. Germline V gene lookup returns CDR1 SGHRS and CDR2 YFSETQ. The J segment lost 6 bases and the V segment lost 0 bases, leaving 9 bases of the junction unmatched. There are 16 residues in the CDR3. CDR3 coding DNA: TGCGCCAGCAGCTTGGATACCGGACTAGTTCGCAATGAGCAGTTCTTC. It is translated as CASSLDTGLVRNEQFF.

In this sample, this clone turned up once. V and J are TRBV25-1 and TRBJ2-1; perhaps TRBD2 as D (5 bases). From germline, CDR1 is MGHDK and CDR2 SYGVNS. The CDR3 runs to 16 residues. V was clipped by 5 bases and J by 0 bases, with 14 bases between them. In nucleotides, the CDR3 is TGTGCCAGCAGTAAAAAACTAGTGGGCTCCTACAATGAGCAGTTCTTC. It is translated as CASSKKLVGSYNEQFF.

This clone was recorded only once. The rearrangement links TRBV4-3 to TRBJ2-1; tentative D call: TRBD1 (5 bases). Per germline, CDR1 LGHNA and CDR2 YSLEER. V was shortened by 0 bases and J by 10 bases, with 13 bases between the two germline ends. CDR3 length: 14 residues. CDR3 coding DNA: TGCGCCAGCAGCCAAGATCCCGGTAGGGGAGAGCAGTTCTTC. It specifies CASSQDPGRGEQFF.

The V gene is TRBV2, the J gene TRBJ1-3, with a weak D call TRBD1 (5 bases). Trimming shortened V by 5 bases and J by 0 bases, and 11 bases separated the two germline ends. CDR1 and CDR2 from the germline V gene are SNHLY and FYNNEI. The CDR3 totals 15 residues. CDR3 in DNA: TGTGCCAGCAGTAGACAGCAAAGCTCTGGAAACACCATATATTTT. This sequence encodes CASSRQQSSGNTIYF.

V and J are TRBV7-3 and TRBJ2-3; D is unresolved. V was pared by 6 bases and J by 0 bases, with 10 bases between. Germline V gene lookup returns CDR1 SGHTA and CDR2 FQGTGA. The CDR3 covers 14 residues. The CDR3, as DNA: TGTGCCAGCAGTCCTTCGCTAAGCACAGATACGCAGTATTTT. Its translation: CASSPSLSTDTQYF.

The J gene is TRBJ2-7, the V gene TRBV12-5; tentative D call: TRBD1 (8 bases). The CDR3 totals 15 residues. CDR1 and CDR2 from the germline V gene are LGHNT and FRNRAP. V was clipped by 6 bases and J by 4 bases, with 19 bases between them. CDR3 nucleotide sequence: TGTGCTAGTGGACCACAGGGGGGGCTTCGGTACGAGCAGTACTTC. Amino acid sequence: CASGPQGGLRYEQYF.

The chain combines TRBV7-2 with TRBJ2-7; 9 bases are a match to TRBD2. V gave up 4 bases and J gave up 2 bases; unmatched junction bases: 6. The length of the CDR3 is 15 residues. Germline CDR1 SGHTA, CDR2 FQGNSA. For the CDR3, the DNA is TGTGCCAGCAGCTCGATGACTAGCGGAGCCTACGAGCAGTACTTC. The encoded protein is CASSSMTSGAYEQYF.

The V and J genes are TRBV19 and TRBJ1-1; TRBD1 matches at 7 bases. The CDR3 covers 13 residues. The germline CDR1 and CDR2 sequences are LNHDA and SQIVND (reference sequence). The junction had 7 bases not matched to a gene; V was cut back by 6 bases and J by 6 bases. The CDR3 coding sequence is TGTGCCAGTAGCATGACAGGGAGCCCTGAAGCTTTCTTT. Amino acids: CASSMTGSPEAFF.

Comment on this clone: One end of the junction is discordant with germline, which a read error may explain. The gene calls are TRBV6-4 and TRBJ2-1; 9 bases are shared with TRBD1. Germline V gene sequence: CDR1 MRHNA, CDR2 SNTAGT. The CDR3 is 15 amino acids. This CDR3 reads CASSVGTGSFNEQFF. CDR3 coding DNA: TGTGCCAGCAGTGTGGGGACAGGGTCCTTCAATGAGCAGTTCTTC.

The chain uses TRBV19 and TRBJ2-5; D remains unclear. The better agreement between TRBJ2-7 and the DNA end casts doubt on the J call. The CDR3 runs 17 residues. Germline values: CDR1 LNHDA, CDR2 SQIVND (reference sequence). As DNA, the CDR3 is TGTGCCAGTAGTATAGCGTCACAGTCCCCGCATTTCTACGAGCAGTACTTC. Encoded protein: CASSIASQSPHFYEQYF.

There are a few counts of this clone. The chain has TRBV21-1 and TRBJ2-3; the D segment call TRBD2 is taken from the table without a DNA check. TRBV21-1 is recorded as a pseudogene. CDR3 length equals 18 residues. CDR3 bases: TGTGCCAGCAGCAAAACTAGCGGGAGGTTCCCCCCCGCAGATACGCAGTATTTT. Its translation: CASSKTSGRFPPADTQYF.

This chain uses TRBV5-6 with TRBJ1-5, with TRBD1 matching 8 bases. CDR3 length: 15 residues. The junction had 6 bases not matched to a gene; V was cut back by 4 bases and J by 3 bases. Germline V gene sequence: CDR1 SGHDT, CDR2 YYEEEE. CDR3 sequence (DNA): TGTGCCAGCAGCCTGGGACAGGTATCCAATCAGCCCCAGCATTTT. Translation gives CASSLGQVSNQPQHF.

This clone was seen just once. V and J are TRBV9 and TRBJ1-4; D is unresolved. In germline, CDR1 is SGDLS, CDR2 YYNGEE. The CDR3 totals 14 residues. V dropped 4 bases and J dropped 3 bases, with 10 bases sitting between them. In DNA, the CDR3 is TGTGCCAGCAGCCTAGGAGGGTCTAATGAAAAACTGTTTTTT. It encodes CASSLGGSNEKLFF.